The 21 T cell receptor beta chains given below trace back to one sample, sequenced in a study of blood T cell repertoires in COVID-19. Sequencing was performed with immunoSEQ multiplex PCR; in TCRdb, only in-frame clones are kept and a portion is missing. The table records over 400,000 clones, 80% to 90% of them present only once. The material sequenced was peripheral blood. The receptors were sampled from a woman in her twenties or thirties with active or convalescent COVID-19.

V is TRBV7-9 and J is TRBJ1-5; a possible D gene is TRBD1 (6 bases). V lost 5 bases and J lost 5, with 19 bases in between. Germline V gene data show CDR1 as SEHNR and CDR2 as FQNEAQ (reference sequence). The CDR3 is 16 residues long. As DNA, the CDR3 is TGTGCCAGCAGCCCTCTGACAGGCACGAGCGATCAGCCCCAGCATTTT. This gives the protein CASSPLTGTSDQPQHF.

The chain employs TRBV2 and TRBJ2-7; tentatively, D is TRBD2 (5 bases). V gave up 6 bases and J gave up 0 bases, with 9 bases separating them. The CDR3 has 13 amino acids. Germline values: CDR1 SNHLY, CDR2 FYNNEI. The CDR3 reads CASRGLDSYEQYF. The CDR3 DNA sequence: TGTGCCAGCAGAGGACTTGACTCCTACGAGCAGTACTTC.

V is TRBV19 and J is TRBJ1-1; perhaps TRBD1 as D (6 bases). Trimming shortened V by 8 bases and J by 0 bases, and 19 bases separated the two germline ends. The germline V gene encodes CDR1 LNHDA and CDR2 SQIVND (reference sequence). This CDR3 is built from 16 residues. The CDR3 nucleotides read TGTGCCAGTGCAGGGGACCCCCGGCGCATGAACACTGAAGCTTTCTTT. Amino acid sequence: CASAGDPRRMNTEAFF.

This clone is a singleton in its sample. The CDR3 nucleotides read TGCGCCAGCAGCTCCGGACTAGCGGGAGCTACAGAGCAGTTCTTC. Translating gives CASSSGLAGATEQFF. This chain joins TRBV5-1 and TRBJ2-1; 13 bases match TRBD2. V lost 3 bases and J lost 10; bases outside the gene matches: 7. Germline CDR1 and CDR2: SGHRS and YFSETQ. The CDR3 is made up of 15 amino acids.

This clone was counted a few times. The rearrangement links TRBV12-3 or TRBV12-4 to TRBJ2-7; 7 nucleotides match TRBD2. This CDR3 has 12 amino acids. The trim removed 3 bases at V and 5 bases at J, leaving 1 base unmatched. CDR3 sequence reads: CASSFGLDEQYF. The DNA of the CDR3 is TGTGCCAGCAGTTTCGGACTAGACGAGCAGTACTTC.

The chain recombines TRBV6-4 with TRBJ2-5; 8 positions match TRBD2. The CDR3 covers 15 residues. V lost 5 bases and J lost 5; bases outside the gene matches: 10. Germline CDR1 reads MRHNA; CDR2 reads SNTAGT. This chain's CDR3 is CASSSAAGVSETQYF. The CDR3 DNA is TGTGCCAGCAGTTCAGCAGCGGGGGTTTCGGAGACCCAGTACTTC.

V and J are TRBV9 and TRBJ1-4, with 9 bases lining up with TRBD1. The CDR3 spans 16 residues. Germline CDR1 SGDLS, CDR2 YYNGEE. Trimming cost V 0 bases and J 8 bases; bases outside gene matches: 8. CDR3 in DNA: TGTGCCAGCAGCGTAGGGACACAGGGGGCAGGGGAAAAACTGTTTTTT. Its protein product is CASSVGTQGAGEKLFF.

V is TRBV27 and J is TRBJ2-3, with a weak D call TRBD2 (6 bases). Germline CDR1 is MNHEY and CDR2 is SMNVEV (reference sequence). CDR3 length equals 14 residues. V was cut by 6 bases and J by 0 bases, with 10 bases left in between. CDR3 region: CASRTGTSTDTQYF. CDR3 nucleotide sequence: TGTGCCAGCAGGACCGGGACTAGCACAGATACGCAGTATTTT.

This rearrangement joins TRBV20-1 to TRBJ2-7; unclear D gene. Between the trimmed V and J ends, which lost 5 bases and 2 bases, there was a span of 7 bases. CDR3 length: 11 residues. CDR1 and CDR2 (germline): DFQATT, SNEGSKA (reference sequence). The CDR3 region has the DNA TGCAGTGCTCGGCAGGCCTACGAGCAGTACTTC. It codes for CSARQAYEQYF.

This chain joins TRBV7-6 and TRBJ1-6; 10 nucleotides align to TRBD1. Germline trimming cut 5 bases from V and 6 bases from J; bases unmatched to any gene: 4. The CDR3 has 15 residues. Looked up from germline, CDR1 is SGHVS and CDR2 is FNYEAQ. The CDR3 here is CASSPGQGRNSPLHF. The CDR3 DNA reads TGTGCCAGCAGCCCGGGACAGGGGCGTAATTCACCCCTCCACTTT. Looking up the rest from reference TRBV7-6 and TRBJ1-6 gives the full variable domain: GAGVSQSPRYKVTKRGQDVALRCDPISGHVSLYWYRQALGQGPEFLTYFNYEAQQDKSGLPNDRFSAERPEGSISTLTIQRTEQRDSAMYRCASSPGQGRNSPLHFGNGTRLTVT.

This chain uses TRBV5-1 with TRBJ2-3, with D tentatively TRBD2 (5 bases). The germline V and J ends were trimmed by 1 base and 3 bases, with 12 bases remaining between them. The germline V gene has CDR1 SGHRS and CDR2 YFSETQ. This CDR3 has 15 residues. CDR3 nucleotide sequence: TGCGCCAGCAGCTTGACCGGGGATAGGACAGATACGCAGTATTTT. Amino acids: CASSLTGDRTDTQYF.

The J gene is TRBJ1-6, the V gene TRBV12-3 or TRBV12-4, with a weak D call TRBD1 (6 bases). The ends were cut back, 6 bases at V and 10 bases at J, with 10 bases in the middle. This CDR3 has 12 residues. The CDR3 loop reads CASRPGVSPLHF. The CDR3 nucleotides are TGTGCCAGCAGACCAGGGGTCTCACCCCTCCACTTT.

DNA for the CDR3: TGTGCCAGTAACGCGATGACAGGGAAGAACACTGAAGCTTTCTTT. Protein product: CASNAMTGKNTEAFF. V gene TRBV19 combines with J gene TRBJ1-1; 7 nucleotides match TRBD1. The germline gives CDR1 LNHDA, CDR2 SQIVND (reference sequence). The CDR3 loop spans 15 amino acids. Unmatched junction bases numbered 9, after V lost 7 bases and J lost 1 base.

The CDR3 nucleotides read TGCAGCGCCGAACAGGGGGACTATGGCTACACCTTC. It is translated as CSAEQGDYGYTF. The chain couples TRBV29-1 to TRBJ1-2; TRBD1 matches 8 bases. The CDR3 runs 12 residues. CDR1 and CDR2 (germline): SQVTM, ANQGSEA. The V segment lost 7 bases and the J segment 3 bases; nucleotides outside the gene matches: 4.

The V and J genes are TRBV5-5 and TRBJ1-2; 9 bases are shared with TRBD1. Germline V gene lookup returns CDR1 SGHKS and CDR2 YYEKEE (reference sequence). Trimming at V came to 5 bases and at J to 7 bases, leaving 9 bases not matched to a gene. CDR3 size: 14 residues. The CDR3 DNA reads TGTGCCAGCAGTAGGGACAGGGTACAGTTTGGCTACACCTTC. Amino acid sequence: CASSRDRVQFGYTF.

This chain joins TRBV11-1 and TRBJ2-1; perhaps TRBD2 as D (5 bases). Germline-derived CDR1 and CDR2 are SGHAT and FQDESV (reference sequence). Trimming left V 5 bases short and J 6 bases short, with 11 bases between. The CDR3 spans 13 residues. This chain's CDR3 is CASSLLTSNEQFF. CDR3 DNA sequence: TGTGCCAGCAGCCTACTAACTAGCAATGAGCAGTTCTTC.

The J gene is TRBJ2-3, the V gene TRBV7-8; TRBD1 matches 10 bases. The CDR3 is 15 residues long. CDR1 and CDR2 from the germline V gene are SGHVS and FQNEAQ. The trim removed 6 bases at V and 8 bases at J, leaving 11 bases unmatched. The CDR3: CASSPGQGTEGTQYF. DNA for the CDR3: TGTGCCAGCAGTCCGGGACAGGGGACCGAGGGTACGCAGTATTTT.

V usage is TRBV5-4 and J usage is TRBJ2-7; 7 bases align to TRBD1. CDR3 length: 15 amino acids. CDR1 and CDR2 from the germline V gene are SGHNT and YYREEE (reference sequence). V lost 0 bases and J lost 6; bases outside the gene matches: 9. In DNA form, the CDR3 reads TGTGCCAGCAGCTTGGCCAGACAGGGAACCGGCGAGCAGTACTTC. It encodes CASSLARQGTGEQYF.

For the CDR3, the DNA is TGTGCCAGCAGCTTGGGGACAGGGGTTGAGGGGCCCCAGCATTTT. It specifies CASSLGTGVEGPQHF. The gene calls are TRBV7-8 and TRBJ1-5, with 10 bases identical to TRBD1. Germline assignment: CDR1 SGHVS and CDR2 FQNEAQ. Trimming took 3 bases from V and 9 from J; bases not matched to a gene: 8. The CDR3 has 15 amino acids. Looking up the rest from reference TRBV7-8 and TRBJ1-5 gives the full variable domain: GAGVSQSPRYKVAKRGQDVALRCDPISGHVSLFWYQQALGQGPEFLTYFQNEAQLDKSGLPSDRFFAERPEGSVSTLKIQRTQQEDSAVYLCASSLGTGVEGPQHFGDGTRLSIL.

The CDR3 region has the DNA TGTGCCAGCTCACGAACTAGCGGGAGTGAGACCCAGTACTTC. Translation gives CASSRTSGSETQYF. The chain combines TRBV18 with TRBJ2-5; TRBD2 aligns across 11 bases. Germline-derived CDR1 and CDR2 are KGHSH and LQKENI. V lost 4 bases to trimming and J lost 5 bases; unmatched junction nucleotides: 3. This CDR3 has 14 amino acids.

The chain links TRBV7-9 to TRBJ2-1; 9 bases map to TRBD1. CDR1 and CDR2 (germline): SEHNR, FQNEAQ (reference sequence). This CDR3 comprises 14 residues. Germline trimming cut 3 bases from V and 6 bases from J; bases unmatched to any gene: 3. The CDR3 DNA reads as TGTGCCAGCAGCTTCGGGACAGGGCCCAATGAGCAGTTCTTC. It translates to CASSFGTGPNEQFF.